This TCR beta chain was sequenced during a study of T cell changes during pregnancy in multiple sclerosis. The assay was immunoSEQ multiplex PCR, and TCRdb's table has in-frame clones only and misses some. The data hold 68,000 or so clones, with 75% to 95% observed a single time. Trimming pared 2 bases from V and 3 bases from J, leaving 13 bases between. Looked up from germline, CDR1 is LGHNA and CDR2 is YSLEER. There are 15 residues in the CDR3. The starting material was peripheral blood, obtained in the second trimester of pregnancy. The source of this sequence is a female donor with multiple sclerosis, enrolled in a pregnancy study. This rearrangement joins TRBV4-3 to TRBJ1-1; possible D gene TRBD1, 6 bases. The DNA for the CDR3 is TGCGCCAGCAGCCAATTGGACAAGGGGGACACTGAAGCTTTCTTT. Encoded protein: CASSQLDKGDTEAFF.